The 7 T cell receptor beta chains below all came from one sample that was sequenced in a study of OX40 agonist ivuxolimab in advanced cancers. Sequenced by immunoSEQ multiplex PCR; TCRdb stores in-frame clones only, minus some. The table lists 26,000 or so clones, 80% to 90% of them singletons. The source material was CD4+ or CD8+ T cells sorted from blood, sampled in a trial of the OX40 agonist ivuxolimab. The source of these receptors is an adult with an advanced solid tumor such as melanoma, head and neck, liver or kidney cancer.

V usage is TRBV28 and J usage is TRBJ2-1; D unclear. Germline V CDR1 and CDR2: MDHEN, SYDVKM. Deletions cut 8 bases from V and 0 bases from J, with 5 bases between. The CDR3 is 12 amino acids. The CDR3 nucleotides are TGTGCCAGCGAGGCCTCCTACAATGAGCAGTTCTTC. Translated, it gives CASEASYNEQFF. Full variable domain (missing parts from reference TRBV28 and TRBJ2-1): DVKVTQSSRYLVKRTGEKVFLECVQDMDHENMFWYRQDPGLGLRLIYFSYDVKMKEKGDIPEGYSVSREKKERFSLILESASTNQTSMYLCASEASYNEQFFGPGTRLTVL.

The rearrangement uses TRBV7-9 and TRBJ2-1; D is unresolved. The CDR3 contains 13 residues. CDR1 and CDR2 (germline): SEHNR, FQNEAQ (reference sequence). With 4 bases removed from V and 6 bases from J, the gap between germline ends came to 10 bases. CDR3 sequence: CASSYAPSNEQFF. CDR3 DNA sequence: TGTGCCAGCAGCTACGCTCCCAGCAATGAGCAGTTCTTC.

The gene calls are TRBV7-8 and TRBJ2-3; TRBD1 is a possible D gene (5 bases). V lost 7 bases and J lost 3, with 17 bases in between. This CDR3 contains 15 residues. Per germline, CDR1 SGHVS and CDR2 FQNEAQ. The CDR3 DNA is TGTGCCAGCACCCCCCTAGGGGTTAAAACAGATACGCAGTATTTT. It is translated as CASTPLGVKTDTQYF.

CDR3 sequence: CASSTEREGLDTQYF. Written as DNA, the CDR3 is TGTGCCAGCAGTACGGAGCGGGAGGGATTAGATACGCAGTATTTT. The chain has TRBV28 and TRBJ2-3, with 10 bases that match TRBD2. Germline loops: CDR1 MDHEN, CDR2 SYDVKM. The CDR3 consists of 15 residues. The junction had 7 bases not matched to a gene; V was cut back by 5 bases and J by 5 bases.

The chain couples TRBV7-3 to TRBJ2-3; perhaps TRBD2 as D (5 bases). Looked up from germline, CDR1 is SGHTA and CDR2 is FQGTGA. The CDR3 length is 15 residues. Trimming removed 3 bases from V and 4 bases from J, with 14 bases in between. The CDR3 loop is CASSFDVGRADTQYF. In nucleotides, the CDR3 is TGTGCCAGCAGCTTTGACGTTGGGCGGGCAGATACGCAGTATTTT.

The chain carries TRBV2 and TRBJ2-1, with 10 bases identical to TRBD1. Per germline, CDR1 SNHLY and CDR2 FYNNEI. The CDR3 has 17 residues. With 5 bases clipped from V and 6 bases from J, the junction kept 13 bases outside the gene matches. CDR3 in amino acids: CASSHNPGQGIGNEQFF. The CDR3 DNA is TGTGCCAGCAGTCATAATCCGGGACAGGGGATAGGCAATGAGCAGTTCTTC.

The chain links TRBV10-1 to TRBJ2-3; a weak D match, TRBD2 (6 bases). This CDR3 region has 13 residues. The V and J ends lost 8 bases and 2 bases respectively, with 11 bases between them. From germline, CDR1 is WNHNN and CDR2 SYGVQD (reference sequence). DNA of the CDR3: TGCGCCAGCCAGGCGGGGTACACAGATACGCAGTATTTT. It specifies CASQAGYTDTQYF.